A selection of T cell receptor beta chains follows, all from one sample in a study of identical twins. TCRdb processed the 5' RACE reads anew with MiXCR; each CDR3 protein has one entry. The sample comprises hundreds of thousands of distinct CDR3 sequences, around a tenth of which are singletons, and 4.5% to 5.5% rests with the top ten. Source material: memory (CD45RO+) T cells sorted from blood. Source of these receptors: a woman in her late teens or twenties in good health. Both conserved end residues are trimmed from each CDR3. D genes are given only for firm matches.

CDR3 protein	V gene	J gene	D gene
ASSGTLSYEQY	TRBV7-9	TRBJ2-7	-
ASSLGGLDEQF	TRBV7-9	TRBJ2-1	-
ASSLGTMELF	TRBV7-2	TRBJ2-2	-
ASVPGPLVDGYGYT	TRBV5-1	TRBJ1-2	-
ASSPRRPTATNEKLF	TRBV6-1	TRBJ1-4	-
SARNRGNPYEQY	TRBV20-1	TRBJ2-7	TRBD1
SARDVSRGSTDTQY	TRBV20-1	TRBJ2-3	-
ASSIGGEYGYT	TRBV19	TRBJ1-2	-
ASIGHPQETQY	TRBV2	TRBJ2-5	-
ASSESNLGEQY	TRBV2	TRBJ2-7	-
ASRGGDRGYGYT	TRBV25-1	TRBJ1-2	TRBD1
ASSLSGNHNEQF	TRBV3-1	TRBJ2-1	-
SVGLAGVLYEQY	TRBV29-1	TRBJ2-7	TRBD2
ATSRGGYAGGGTGELF	TRBV15	TRBJ2-2	TRBD2
ATSDSRGGGAYNEQF	TRBV24-1	TRBJ2-1	TRBD2
SARSGIRYNEQF	TRBV20-1	TRBJ2-1	-
ASSVAATGGQGYT	TRBV9	TRBJ1-2	TRBD1
APGASGFRDTQY	TRBV10-1	TRBJ2-3	TRBD2
ASSYQAGENTEAF	TRBV5-5	TRBJ1-1	-
ASSLKGYEQY	TRBV7-9	TRBJ2-7	-
ASSGLAVNEQF	TRBV12-5	TRBJ2-1	TRBD2
ASSFEQTNEKLF	TRBV7-9	TRBJ1-4	-
ASSRRRGGSYEQY	TRBV6-1	TRBJ2-7	TRBD2
SADHSSYNEQF	TRBV20-1	TRBJ2-1	-
ASSGQGRGANVLT	TRBV27	TRBJ2-6	TRBD1
SASPHRLAATSTDTQY	TRBV20-1	TRBJ2-3	TRBD2
SARGTGKVEY	TRBV20-1	TRBJ2-3	-
ASSPWDEPSYNEQF	TRBV19	TRBJ2-1	-
ASSLGVSMTDTQY	TRBV7-7	TRBJ2-3	-
ASSVEGVAAYEQY	TRBV9	TRBJ2-7	-
ASRENEKLF	TRBV5-1	TRBJ1-4	-
SARNRIGKETQY	TRBV20-1	TRBJ2-5	-
ASSQDSKGQWQSLSGYGYT	TRBV3-1	TRBJ1-2	TRBD1
ASRNAGHNEQF	TRBV6-6	TRBJ2-1	-
ASRTPGLAGGYEQY	TRBV6-1	TRBJ2-7	TRBD2
ASSTAPTPPTDTQY	TRBV12-3/TRBV12-4	TRBJ2-3	-
SARDLTNIQY	TRBV20-1	TRBJ2-4	-
ASSLDGRGVLAKNIQY	TRBV7-6	TRBJ2-4	-
AWSWEGELF	TRBV30	TRBJ2-2	-
ASSDVTPGQGTAGANVLT	TRBV9	TRBJ2-6	TRBD1
ATSDLRRGDNTGELF	TRBV24-1	TRBJ2-2	TRBD2
ASSPRSDGGYT	TRBV7-8	TRBJ1-2	-
SVQRVFTGELF	TRBV29-1	TRBJ2-2	-
ATAESNSSYNSPLH	TRBV24-1	TRBJ1-6	-
SARGGKGRYNEQF	TRBV20-1	TRBJ2-1	-
SASLDRAYNEQF	TRBV20-1	TRBJ2-1	TRBD1
ASSSRVYNTGELF	TRBV7-2	TRBJ2-2	-
SASMNTEAF	TRBV20-1	TRBJ1-1	-
ASSATPGLAGGEQF	TRBV9	TRBJ2-1	TRBD2
ASSSELTGRHT	TRBV5-1	TRBJ1-2	TRBD1
SVGSFSGADTQY	TRBV29-1	TRBJ2-3	-
ASSFVGSTGELF	TRBV12-3/TRBV12-4	TRBJ2-2	-
AISAAGGNTEAF	TRBV10-3	TRBJ1-1	-
ASSFGLAAVLSSYNEQF	TRBV11-2	TRBJ2-1	TRBD2
ASSDQGASANVLT	TRBV9	TRBJ2-6	TRBD1
ASSLATSEAF	TRBV7-9	TRBJ1-1	-
SARSPIHTGELF	TRBV20-1	TRBJ2-2	-
ASSVTGQNTEAF	TRBV9	TRBJ1-1	-